Listed here are 3 T cell receptor beta chains from one sample, sequenced in a study of blood T cells in healthy people across ages. For the second PCR, which ran for 7 to 11 cycles, a sample-barcoded 5' primer and a J-beta primer mix were used. Each CDR3 protein is one row after TCRdb ran MiXCR on the 5' RACE reads. Of 350,000 to 450,000 distinct CDR3 sequences in the sample, about 52% were seen once. Sequencing input: blood. The receptors stem from a man in his fifties or sixties in good health.

This clonotype showed up just a few times. This chain links TRBV6-2 or TRBV6-3 with TRBJ2-7; D is perhaps TRBD2 (6 bases). V lost 2 bases and J 3 bases, leaving 8 bases between the germline ends. CDR3 length: 13 residues. Germline CDR1 is MNHEY and CDR2 is SVGEGT. The CDR3: CASSYPTSYEQYF. CDR3 sequence (DNA): TGTGCCAGCAGTTACCCGACTAGCTACGAGCAGTACTTC.

This clonotype was observed a handful of times. This chain uses TRBV7-2 with TRBJ1-5, with D tentatively TRBD1 (5 bases). The CDR3 spans 15 residues. Trimming took off 3 bases at V and 4 bases at J, with 13 bases between the two ends. Germline CDR1 is SGHTA and CDR2 is FQGNSA. The CDR3 nucleotides read TGTGCCAGCAGCTTGGATTCGGGGGGGAATCAGCCCCAGCATTTT. Amino acid sequence: CASSLDSGGNQPQHF. Looking up the rest from reference TRBV7-2 and TRBJ1-5 gives the full variable domain: GAGVSQSPSNKVTEKGKDVELRCDPISGHTALYWYRQSLGQGLEFLIYFQGNSAPDKSGLPSDRFSAERTGGSVSTLTIQRTQQEDSAVYLCASSLDSGGNQPQHFGDGTRLSIL.

This clonotype was seen only once. The chain is built from TRBV7-9 and TRBJ1-2; 9 nucleotides match TRBD1. The junction had 5 bases not matched to a gene; V was cut back by 2 bases and J by 10 bases. Germline CDR1 SEHNR, CDR2 FQNEAQ (reference sequence). The CDR3 has 13 amino acids. CDR3 residues: CASSLRDRVDYTF. The CDR3 DNA reads TGTGCCAGCAGCTTACGGGACAGGGTGGACTACACCTTC.